This T cell receptor beta chain was recovered during a study of blood T cell repertoires in COVID-19. On the study more broadly: COVID-19 samples collected from the United States, Italy and Spain covered acute and convalescent phases.

The table came from immunoSEQ multiplex PCR; TCRdb's copy has only in-frame clones and leaves some out. The table lists about 270,000 clones, around nine tenths of them singletons. The specimen sequenced was peripheral blood. The sequence came from a woman in her fifties or sixties who had recovered from COVID-19.

The CDR3, as DNA: TGTGCCAGCAGCGTAGTGGCAGGTAGACGACCCCTCCACTTT. Amino acids: CASSVVAGRRPLHF. The genes are TRBV9 and TRBJ1-6; unclear D gene. Germline CDR1 and CDR2: SGDLS and YYNGEE. The CDR3 length is 14 residues. Trimming removed 0 bases at V and 12 bases at J, with 13 bases between.